This TCR beta chain was found in a study of T cell responses to AZD1222 COVID-19 vaccine (dated by TCRdb to about 2021). Regarding the research as a whole: TCR sequencing was performed for about 250 trial participants, of whom approximately 200 were given two doses of AZD1222 and some 25 were given two doses of MenACWY control vaccine. Enrollment into the trials was organized by age into subgroups of 18-55, 56-69 and 70-plus years, and those subgroups contained roughly 160, 29 and 62 TCR-sequenced participants, respectively.

CDR1 and CDR2 are drawn from the germline V gene: KGHSH, LQKENI. The CDR3, cysteine through phenylalanine, is 18 amino acids long. The CDR3 DNA has 54 bases and is translated from base 1. Trimmed from V: 2 bases; trimmed from J: 12 bases; junction bases lacking a gene match: 16. On the study overall, not on this receptor specifically: The 56-69-year group was small, and its depth increase did not reach significance, likely because of low power. After two AZD1222 doses, spike-specific TCR breadth and depth were significantly higher than at day 0 and than in MenACWY recipients. Only five to seven AZD1222 recipients were SARS-CoV-2 seropositive at baseline, limiting conclusions about previously exposed vaccinees. Nearly half of unique spike-specific TCRs reportedly recognized epitopes outside regions mutated in the B.1.351 and B.1.1.7 variants. CD4 TCRs associated with the vaccine covered the entire spike protein, and the dominant responses were in regions 160-218 and 743-854. Most participants were white British and females outnumbered males, and the authors suggested that clonal diversity may have been underestimated. Because no day 14 peak-response samples were available, the repertoires could be characterized only after the peak T cell response.

About this clone: There is no known antigen for this receptor. No per-base quality is available; no much larger clone lies one base away.

The time point label, read with the paper, signifies: about 28 days (+/-7) after the second vaccine dose. AZD1222 recipients with second doses at about 4 weeks or about 12 weeks were pooled, because spike-specific TCR depth and breadth did not differ between schedules. Samples from vaccinated people were obtained from the UK trials COV001 and COV002, which included a single-blind randomized controlled phase 2/3 trial of AZD1222 (ChAdOx1 nCoV-19) in healthy adults. For TCRbeta chain sequencing, PBMC samples were collected from trial participants at day 0 and at day 28 after the second dose. The CDR3 regions of human TCRbeta chains were analyzed by immunosequencing. In the authors' own workflow: TCRs in the repertoires were matched against a reference library of SARS-CoV-2-specific TCRs that had been generated with the MIRA antigen-specificity platform. Breadth was defined as the fraction of unique TCRs that were SARS-CoV-2-associated. Depth was defined as the fraction of total T cells that were SARS-CoV-2-associated. Each spike-specific TCR was assigned to its reactive spike region and to a CD4 or CD8 class using the MIRA data. Log10-transformed breadth and depth values were compared by one-way ANOVA with Sidak's multiple comparisons tests. As stored in TCRdb, this immuneACCESS dataset retains in-frame rearrangements with V and J assigned. A fraction of the clones does not appear; measured against another copy, unresolved V genes explain less than half of the discrepancy, and the remainder lacks a known reason. V and J calls and clone size come straight from that table; D and trimming were deduced from the DNA. The sample yields over 150,000 clones; 88% were counted once. The leading ten clones occupy roughly 4% of the sample.

The chain couples TRBV18 to TRBJ1-6, and TRBD1 matches 10 of the central bases. This TCR derives from an adult who received the AZD1222 COVID-19 vaccine. The sequences come from peripheral blood, collected 28 days after the second AZD1222 dose. The CDR3 region reads CASSPFGTGEISRIPLHF. The DNA sequence is given as TGTGCCAGCTCACCATTCGGGACAGGGGAAATATCCCGGATACCCCTCCACTTT.